Below are 30 T cell receptor beta chains sequenced from a single sample in a study of T cells in Graves' hyperthyroidism and ophthalmopathy. From RNA transcripts, TCR beta CDR3 regions were amplified. The HTBI primer set drove a first-round RT-PCR of the TCR CDR3. TCRdb passed the multiplex PCR reads through MiXCR, listing each CDR3 protein once. The top ten hold about a quarter of the sample, which has 270,000 or so distinct CDR3 sequences, 20% to 30% seen once. Sequenced: blood. These receptors all come from a man in his forties with Graves' hyperthyroidism that later progressed to Graves' ophthalmopathy.

This clonotype came up many times. The V gene is TRBV20-1, the J gene TRBJ2-5; D is possibly TRBD1 (6 bases). The CDR3 spans 13 residues. V gave up 6 bases and J gave up 4 bases, with 15 bases separating them. CDR1 and CDR2 from the germline V gene are DFQATT and SNEGSKA (reference sequence). CDR3 amino acids: CSAKQGIGETQYF. Written as DNA, the CDR3 is TGCAGTGCGAAGCAGGGGATAGGAGAGACCCAGTACTTC.

This clonotype appeared many times. V gene TRBV20-1 combines with J gene TRBJ1-5, with TRBD1 identical over 7 bases. The CDR3 runs 16 residues. V shed 6 bases, J shed 0 bases, and the junction held 11 bases outside the gene matches. Germline V gene data show CDR1 as DFQATT and CDR2 as SNEGSKA (reference sequence). CDR3 in DNA: TGCAGTGCCCTCAAAACCGGGACAGATAGCAATCAGCCCCAGCATTTT. As protein: CSALKTGTDSNQPQHF.

The chain couples TRBV20-1 to TRBJ2-2; tentatively, D is TRBD1 (6 bases). V was clipped by 5 bases and J by 1 base, with 8 bases between them. The CDR3 contains 13 residues. CDR1 is DFQATT, CDR2 SNEGSKA, per germline (reference sequence). The CDR3 protein is CSAGGQNTGELFF. The CDR3 DNA sequence: TGCAGTGCTGGGGGACAGAACACCGGGGAGCTGTTTTTT.

This clonotype was seen ten or more times. The chain uses TRBV19 and TRBJ2-7; TRBD2 might be the D (6 bases). Germline V gene data show CDR1 as LNHDA and CDR2 as SQIVND (reference sequence). The CDR3 runs 16 residues. Trimming pared 3 bases from V and 0 bases from J, leaving 15 bases between. The CDR3, as DNA: TGTGCCAGTAGTATGTCGATCGGGAGCCGCTCCTACGAGCAGTACTTC. Protein: CASSMSIGSRSYEQYF.

This clonotype was picked up many times. The chain uses TRBV20-1 and TRBJ2-2; weak D call: TRBD1 (7 bases). Per germline, CDR1 DFQATT and CDR2 SNEGSKA (reference sequence). V was pared by 0 bases and J by 7 bases, with 18 bases between. The CDR3 extends over 16 amino acids. The CDR3 loop is CSARDSPTGRNGELFF. For the CDR3, the DNA is TGCAGTGCTAGAGATAGCCCGACAGGGAGGAACGGGGAGCTGTTTTTT.

This clonotype was detected ten times or more. This chain joins TRBV10-2 and TRBJ2-5, with TRBD1 as a possible D gene (6 bases). V was clipped by 6 bases and J by 5 bases, with 25 bases between them. Germline V CDR1 and CDR2: WSHSY, SAAADI. The CDR3 is 17 amino acids. The CDR3 sequence: CASSDLRIRGPGETQYF. CDR3 coding DNA: TGCGCCAGCAGCGACCTACGAATCAGGGGACCGGGGGAGACCCAGTACTTC.

This chain joins TRBV20-1 and TRBJ1-5, with D unclear. From germline, CDR1 is DFQATT and CDR2 SNEGSKA (reference sequence). The ends were cut back, 7 bases at V and 0 bases at J, with 13 bases in the middle. This CDR3 comprises 14 residues. The CDR3 region is CSVLGRDSNQPQHF. The CDR3 DNA reads as TGCAGTGTCCTTGGGAGGGATAGCAATCAGCCCCAGCATTTT.

Many counts were recorded for this clonotype. The chain employs TRBV6-1 and TRBJ2-2, with 7 bases that match TRBD1. V lost 6 bases to trimming and J lost 5 bases; unmatched junction nucleotides: 15. This CDR3 has 17 amino acids. CDR1 and CDR2 (germline): MNHNS, SASEGT. The CDR3 loop is CASRDIPGQRGTGELFF. The CDR3 nucleotides read TGTGCCAGCAGAGATATTCCGGGACAGAGGGGGACCGGGGAGCTGTTTTTT.

V usage is TRBV11-1 and J usage is TRBJ2-5, with 9 bases matching TRBD2. With 5 bases clipped from V and 5 bases from J, the junction kept 6 bases outside the gene matches. The CDR3 runs to 14 residues. CDR1 is SGHAT, CDR2 FQDESV, per germline (reference sequence). The DNA for the CDR3 is TGTGCCAGCAGCCCGAGGACTAGCGCCGAGACCCAGTACTTC. It specifies CASSPRTSAETQYF.

This rearrangement joins TRBV12-3 or TRBV12-4 to TRBJ1-1; D ambiguous. The ends were cut back, 7 bases at V and 3 bases at J, with 12 bases in the middle. CDR3 size: 13 residues. CDR3 coding DNA: TGTGCCAGCATCATTACGGGGTACACTGAAGCTTTCTTT. Translation: CASIITGYTEAFF.

This clonotype was counted many times. The chain joins TRBV6-1 to TRBJ2-5; maybe TRBD2 (5 bases). The germline gives CDR1 MNHNS, CDR2 SASEGT. The CDR3 sequence is 13 residues long. V lost 1 base, J lost 9 bases, and 12 bases lay in between. This CDR3 reads CASSEGRGWAQYF. In DNA form, the CDR3 reads TGTGCCAGCAGTGAAGGCCGGGGATGGGCCCAGTACTTC.

This clonotype was counted between two and nine times. The genes are TRBV2 and TRBJ1-1; perhaps TRBD1 as D (6 bases). The V gene's germline CDR1 is SNHLY and CDR2 FYNNEI. The CDR3 length is 16 residues. V dropped 3 bases and J dropped 7 bases, with 21 bases sitting between them. CDR3 DNA sequence: TGTGCCAGCAGTGACGGGGGGGCACCCGAATATGTTGAAGCTTTCTTT. Protein: CASSDGGAPEYVEAFF.

In this sample, this clonotype turned up many times. The V gene is TRBV20-1, the J gene TRBJ2-5; no definite D call. CDR1 DFQATT and CDR2 SNEGSKA come from the germline V gene (reference sequence). The CDR3 length is 13 residues. V dropped 1 base and J dropped 2 bases, with 8 bases sitting between them. The CDR3 coding sequence is TGCAGTGCTAGAGTAGTGGCTCAAGAGACCCAGTACTTC. Its protein is CSARVVAQETQYF.

This clonotype was counted at least ten times. The genes are TRBV12-3 or TRBV12-4 and TRBJ2-4, with 12 bases aligning to TRBD2. This CDR3 spans 19 amino acids. The ends lost 3 bases at V and 1 base at J; junction bases unmatched: 10. CDR3 sequence reads: CASSFASGRARGAKNIQYF. CDR3 in DNA: TGTGCCAGCAGTTTCGCTAGCGGGAGGGCCAGAGGGGCCAAAAACATTCAGTACTTC.

This clonotype showed up many times. The chain links TRBV6-5 to TRBJ2-5, with 8 nucleotides matching TRBD1. Per the germline V gene, CDR1 is MNHEY and CDR2 is SVGAGI. This CDR3 comprises 17 residues. The trim removed 0 bases at V and 0 bases at J, leaving 6 bases unmatched. DNA of the CDR3: TGTGCCAGCAGTTACTCAGGCAGGGGGCAGTACCAAGAGACCCAGTACTTC. This translates into CASSYSGRGQYQETQYF.

In its sample, this clonotype was seen once. V gene TRBV7-8 combines with J gene TRBJ1-1; D not certain. V lost 7 bases to trimming and J lost 1 base, with 16 bases between them. The germline V gene has CDR1 SGHVS and CDR2 FQNEAQ. This CDR3 has 15 amino acids. DNA for the CDR3: TGTGCCAGCAACCCGCTCGGCACGACGAACACTGAAGCTTTCTTT. Its protein product is CASNPLGTTNTEAFF.

In its sample, this clonotype was seen many times. The gene calls are TRBV18 and TRBJ2-7, with 9 bases fitting TRBD1. Looked up from germline, CDR1 is KGHSH and CDR2 is LQKENI. The CDR3 spans 14 residues. Unmatched junction bases numbered 6, after V lost 6 bases and J lost 3 bases. The chain's CDR3 is CASSPDRGGYEQYF. The CDR3 bases are TGTGCCAGCTCTCCGGACAGGGGCGGCTACGAGCAGTACTTC. The variable domain in full, completed from reference TRBV18 and TRBJ2-7, reads NAGVMQNPRHLVRRRGQEARLRCSPMKGHSHVYWYRQLPEEGLKFMVYLQKENIIDESGMPKERFSAEFPKEGPSILRIQQVVRGDSAAYFCASSPDRGGYEQYFGPGTRLTVT.

The chain combines TRBV28 with TRBJ2-5; 7 nucleotides line up with TRBD1. The CDR3 sequence is 14 residues long. In germline, CDR1 is MDHEN, CDR2 SYDVKM. Trimming removed 5 bases from V and 5 bases from J; junction bases left unmatched: 8. CDR3 protein: CASSTKTGLETQYF. CDR3 nucleotides: TGTGCCAGCAGTACCAAGACAGGGCTGGAGACCCAGTACTTC.

In its sample, this clonotype was seen a few times. The gene calls are TRBV12-3 or TRBV12-4 and TRBJ2-5; the D gene is possibly TRBD2 (5 bases). The CDR3 has 14 residues. V gave up 5 bases and J gave up 5 bases, with 15 bases separating them. CDR3 in DNA: TGTGCCAGCAGTGACCCCGATCGGGATGAGACCCAGTACTTC. Amino acid sequence: CASSDPDRDETQYF.

This clonotype has a count of ten or more. The chain uses TRBV28 and TRBJ1-1; D is perhaps TRBD1 (6 bases). This CDR3 spans 16 amino acids. V lost 2 bases, J lost 3 bases, and 16 bases lay in between. CDR1 and CDR2 from the germline V gene are MDHEN and SYDVKM. In nucleotides, the CDR3 is TGTGCCAGCAGTTTACCGGGACATAGGGGGGACACTGAAGCTTTCTTT. It encodes CASSLPGHRGDTEAFF.

This clonotype has ten or more counts. The V and J genes are TRBV6-1 and TRBJ1-5; maybe TRBD1 (6 bases). Germline V gene lookup returns CDR1 MNHNS and CDR2 SASEGT. Trimming cost V 2 bases and J 0 bases, with 14 bases left between them. The CDR3 covers 17 residues. The chain's CDR3 is CASSERGARYSNQPQHF. The CDR3 nucleotides are TGTGCCAGCAGTGAACGGGGGGCTCGATATAGCAATCAGCCCCAGCATTTT.

V gene TRBV5-1 combines with J gene TRBJ2-5; 9 positions agree with TRBD1. The CDR3 length is 14 residues. V was clipped by 3 bases and J by 4 bases; unmatched bases: 4. Germline values: CDR1 SGHRS, CDR2 YFSETQ. The CDR3 bases are TGCGCCAGCAGCTCCGGGACAGGGTCAGAGACCCAGTACTTC. This codes for CASSSGTGSETQYF.

The chain has TRBV7-8 and TRBJ2-2; 13 positions match TRBD2. CDR1 is SGHVS, CDR2 FQNEAQ, per germline. J gave up 4 bases and V 1 base, and 3 bases lay outside the gene matches. The CDR3 contains 17 residues. Written as DNA, the CDR3 is TGTGCCAGCAGCTTAGGGACTAGCGGGAGCGTCACCGGGGAGCTGTTTTTT. It translates to CASSLGTSGSVTGELFF.

This clonotype has a count of ten or more. The gene calls are TRBV19 and TRBJ1-2; D gene uncertain. Germline CDR1 and CDR2: LNHDA and SQIVND (reference sequence). There are 18 residues in the CDR3. Trimming pared 2 bases from V and 6 bases from J, leaving 25 bases between. CDR3 loop: CASSIRARRLTTRDGYTF. The CDR3, as DNA: TGTGCCAGTAGTATAAGGGCCCGGAGATTGACAACCCGGGATGGCTACACCTTC.

V is TRBV6-1 and J is TRBJ1-5; D is possibly TRBD1 (5 bases). This CDR3 has 13 amino acids. V was pared by 6 bases and J by 6 bases, with 12 bases between. CDR1 is MNHNS, CDR2 SASEGT, per germline. The CDR3 region is CASSLGEVQPQHF. CDR3 sequence (DNA): TGTGCCAGCAGCCTAGGGGAGGTTCAGCCCCAGCATTTT.

This clonotype was found many times. This chain connects TRBV7-2 to TRBJ2-7, with D possibly matching TRBD2 (6 bases). There are 15 residues in the CDR3. Germline V gene data show CDR1 as SGHTA and CDR2 as FQGNSA. V was trimmed by 5 bases and J by 7 bases, leaving 21 bases between them. This CDR3 reads CASSISGLANSEQYF. The CDR3 DNA is TGTGCCAGCAGCATCTCGGGACTCGCTAATTCGGAGCAGTACTTC.

This clonotype showed up many times. The rearrangement uses TRBV7-2 and TRBJ1-5, with 7 bases fitting TRBD1. Germline lookup yields CDR1 SGHTA and CDR2 FQGNSA. The CDR3 is made up of 14 amino acids. J lost 7 bases, V lost 1 base, and 4 bases had no gene match. CDR3 residues: CASSLDRGRQPQHF. CDR3 sequence (DNA): TGTGCCAGCAGCTTAGACAGGGGAAGGCAGCCCCAGCATTTT.

This clonotype was seen only a few times. This sequence joins TRBV30 and TRBJ2-2, with 7 bases lining up with TRBD2. Per germline, CDR1 GTSNPN and CDR2 SVGIG (reference sequence). The CDR3 runs 14 residues. V lost 4 bases and J lost 8; bases outside the gene matches: 10. CDR3 residues: CAWTGGRAIGELFF. CDR3 in DNA: TGTGCCTGGACAGGAGGGAGGGCCATTGGGGAGCTGTTTTTT.

A few counts support this clonotype. A read error may explain this, as a much larger clone is one base away. The rearrangement uses TRBV6-1 and TRBJ1-3; D ambiguous. Germline CDR1 reads MNHNS; CDR2 reads SASEGT. V lost 10 bases to trimming and J lost 0 bases, with 19 bases between them. The CDR3 spans 16 residues. CDR3 DNA sequence: TGTGCCACCGCCTCTGGGGAGGCCTACTCTGGAAACACCATATATTTT. This codes for CATASGEAYSGNTIYF.

The table lists this clonotype with many counts. The chain is built from TRBV28 and TRBJ1-2; possibly TRBD1 for D (6 bases). V was cut by 6 bases and J by 4 bases, with 18 bases left in between. CDR3 size: 15 residues. Germline values: CDR1 MDHEN, CDR2 SYDVKM. The CDR3: CASRIMDSSGYGYTF. CDR3 nucleotides: TGTGCCAGCAGGATCATGGACAGCTCTGGCTATGGCTACACCTTC.